This entry describes one T cell receptor (beta chain). Antigen specificity is unknown. The record originates from a study of post-analysis software for immune sequencing data. Study-wide background: Secondary progressive, relapsing-remitting and progressive-relapsing multiple sclerosis were among the included disease courses.

Findings and caveats of the study: Same-batch preparations were strongly co-clustered by F measure. In multiple sclerosis, normalized Chao1 diversity was significantly below that of controls.

Unique molecular identifiers were present in the TCR beta cDNA libraries. Some 500,000 cDNA molecules were recovered from an input of 1 to 10 million T cells. TCRdb re-analysed the PCR reads in MiXCR, keeping a single row per CDR3 protein. The sample lists some 190,000 distinct CDR3 sequences; approximately 28% were seen once. The material sequenced was blood. This receptor was obtained from a girl younger than 18 with multiple sclerosis.

CDR3 sequence reads: CASSLGERRSYEQYF. CDR3 sequence (DNA): TGTGCCAGCAGCTTAGGCGAGCGGCGGTCTTACGAGCAGTACTTC. The chain links TRBV7-2 to TRBJ2-5; maybe TRBD2 (5 bases). The end of the DNA is better explained by TRBJ2-7, so the J call may be wrong. Germline V lookup: CDR1 SGHTA, CDR2 FQGNSA. The CDR3 length is 15 residues.